Below are 28 T cell receptor beta chains sequenced from a single sample in a study of T cells in tuberculosis. Time point defined: new active TB diagnosis, blood taken before or within 7 days of starting treatment. The assay was immunoSEQ multiplex PCR, and TCRdb's table has in-frame clones only and misses some. Seen here are 25,000 to 35,000 clones, about 90% observed once, and the top ten hold about 6.8%. The sequences come from PBMCs, collected at tuberculosis diagnosis. The receptors here all came from an adult with tuberculosis.

This clone was recorded a few times. This chain joins TRBV5-6 and TRBJ1-6, with D perhaps matching TRBD1 (6 bases). V was shortened by 5 bases and J by 10 bases, with 16 bases between the two germline ends. The germline gives CDR1 SGHDT, CDR2 YYEEEE. The CDR3 consists of 14 residues. CDR3 sequence (DNA): TGTGCCAGCAGACTTCAGGGGCCGGGGTCACCCCTCCACTTT. Residues: CASRLQGPGSPLHF.

CDR3 residues: CASSLYSYEQYF. CDR3 DNA: TGTGCCAGCAGCCTGTACTCCTACGAGCAGTACTTC. V is TRBV6-1 and J is TRBJ2-7; D gene uncertain. Trimming took 6 bases from V and 0 from J, leaving 6 bases between them. Per germline, CDR1 MNHNS and CDR2 SASEGT. This CDR3 region has 12 residues.

The V gene is TRBV10-2, the J gene TRBJ2-2; 9 bases line up with TRBD1. Trimming cost V 3 bases and J 5 bases; bases outside gene matches: 7. Germline-derived CDR1 and CDR2 are WSHSY and SAAADI. The CDR3 covers 16 residues. The CDR3 protein is CASSEVWTGVTGELFF. The CDR3 DNA is TGCGCCAGCAGTGAAGTCTGGACAGGGGTTACCGGGGAGCTGTTTTTT.

The chain carries TRBV2 and TRBJ1-5; maybe TRBD1 (5 bases). V was shortened by 7 bases and J by 6 bases, with 19 bases between the two germline ends. In germline, CDR1 is SNHLY, CDR2 FYNNEI. This CDR3 is built from 15 residues. DNA for the CDR3: TGTGCCAGCACCTCTCATCGACCCCAGGGTCAGCCCCAGCATTTT. Translated: CASTSHRPQGQPQHF.

The chain has TRBV5-8 and TRBJ1-1; no clear D gene. The CDR3 covers 16 residues. The germline V gene has CDR1 SGHTS and CDR2 YDEGEE. Trimming removed 5 bases from V and 0 bases from J, with 17 bases in between. DNA for the CDR3: TGTGCCAGCAGTGAAAGGAGGACGGTGATGAACACTGAAGCTTTCTTT. This gives the protein CASSERRTVMNTEAFF.

The V gene is TRBV29-1, the J gene TRBJ2-1; TRBD2 aligns across 9 bases. The V segment lost 4 bases and the J segment 7 bases; nucleotides outside the gene matches: 14. This CDR3 spans 16 amino acids. Germline-derived CDR1 and CDR2 are SQVTM and ANQGSEA. The CDR3 protein is CSVGGRSGGRINEQFF. DNA for the CDR3: TGCAGCGTTGGCGGCCGAAGCGGGGGGCGGATAAATGAGCAGTTCTTC.

The CDR3: CASSYFTNTGELFF. CDR3 nucleotides: TGTGCCAGCAGTTACTTTACAAACACCGGGGAGCTGTTTTTT. The V call is TRBV6-5, the J call TRBJ2-2; D not resolved. Looked up from germline, CDR1 is MNHEY and CDR2 is SVGAGI. This CDR3 spans 14 amino acids. Between the trimmed V and J ends, which lost 1 base and 2 bases, there was a span of 5 bases.

V usage is TRBV18 and J usage is TRBJ2-4; 9 nucleotides align to TRBD1. The CDR3 runs to 16 residues. Germline CDR1 KGHSH, CDR2 LQKENI. Trimming removed 4 bases from V and 0 bases from J; junction bases left unmatched: 4. CDR3 amino acids: CASSLPGQGAKNIQYF. The CDR3 nucleotides are TGTGCCAGCTCACTCCCGGGACAGGGAGCCAAAAACATTCAGTACTTC.

The chain employs TRBV30 and TRBJ1-1; D may be TRBD1 (6 bases). V lost 0 bases and J 0 bases, leaving 14 bases between the germline ends. The CDR3 length is 16 residues. Germline lookup yields CDR1 GTSNPN and CDR2 SVGIG (reference sequence). The CDR3 nucleotides are TGTGCCTGGAGTGTACTGGGGGCGGGCATGAACACTGAAGCTTTCTTT. This encodes CAWSVLGAGMNTEAFF.

V usage is TRBV10-3 and J usage is TRBJ2-1; 9 nucleotides agree with TRBD1. CDR3 length equals 16 residues. Germline loops: CDR1 ENHRY, CDR2 SYGVKD. The ends lost 2 bases at V and 2 bases at J; junction bases unmatched: 4. For the CDR3, the DNA is TGTGCCATCAGTGAGGGACAGGGGATCGCCTACAATGAGCAGTTCTTC. Translation gives CAISEGQGIAYNEQFF.

The chain is built from TRBV27 and TRBJ2-6; 7 bases map to TRBD1. CDR1 is MNHEY, CDR2 SMNVEV, per germline (reference sequence). The CDR3 spans 17 residues. Trimming cost V 5 bases and J 0 bases; bases outside gene matches: 7. CDR3 DNA: TGTGCCAGCAGTACGAAGGGGGCCCTCTCTGGGGCCAACGTCCTGACTTTC. Protein: CASSTKGALSGANVLTF.

V is TRBV4-3 and J is TRBJ2-1; 7 bases map to TRBD1. There are 13 residues in the CDR3. Germline V gives CDR1 LGHNA, CDR2 YSLEER. After removal of 4 bases from V and 8 bases from J, the junction contained 5 bases not matched to a gene. CDR3 DNA sequence: TGCGCCAGCAGCCCAGACAGGGTTTATGAGCAGTTCTTC. This encodes CASSPDRVYEQFF.

To note about this clone: The sample has other DNA sequences that encode this CDR3 too. This chain connects TRBV6-5 to TRBJ1-1; maybe TRBD1 (5 bases). Germline V gene sequence: CDR1 MNHEY, CDR2 SVGAGI. Trimming took off 8 bases at V and 1 base at J, with 14 bases between the two ends. CDR3 length: 14 residues. In DNA form, the CDR3 reads TGTGCCAGCTCGTACGGGGGTGGGAACACTGAAGCTTTCTTT. Its protein is CASSYGGGNTEAFF.

The V gene is TRBV10-3, the J gene TRBJ1-5, with TRBD1 identical over 9 bases. This CDR3 has 13 residues. Per germline, CDR1 ENHRY and CDR2 SYGVKD. V shed 10 bases, J shed 5 bases, and the junction held 6 bases outside the gene matches. The CDR3 region has the DNA TGTGCCACCCGGGACAGGGCGGATCAGCCCCAGCATTTT. Protein product: CATRDRADQPQHF.

V is TRBV29-1 and J is TRBJ2-1, with a weak D call TRBD1 (5 bases). Trimming stripped 4 bases from V and 15 bases from J, with 10 bases between. Per germline, CDR1 SQVTM and CDR2 ANQGSEA. The CDR3 has 9 amino acids. The CDR3 DNA sequence: TGCAGCGTTGCCCCAGGGTGGTTCTTC. Amino acid sequence: CSVAPGWFF.

The CDR3 DNA reads TGTGCCAGCAGCGTAGGAAGGGACAGGGGCACAGATACGCAGTATTTT. Its protein is CASSVGRDRGTDTQYF. The chain combines TRBV9 with TRBJ2-3; the match to TRBD1 covers 9 bases. This CDR3 region has 16 residues. CDR1 is SGDLS, CDR2 YYNGEE, per germline. Trimming at V came to 0 bases and at J to 1 base, leaving 3 bases not matched to a gene.

The chain recombines TRBV4-1 with TRBJ1-1; 8 positions agree with TRBD1. V shed 1 base and J 4 bases; nucleotides not matched to a gene: 2. CDR1 is MGHRA, CDR2 YSYEKL, per germline. The CDR3 loop spans 14 amino acids. This chain's CDR3 is CASSQGTGTTEAFF. In nucleotides, the CDR3 is TGCGCCAGCAGCCAAGGGACAGGGACCACTGAAGCTTTCTTT.

The gene calls are TRBV18 and TRBJ1-3; D unresolved. The CDR3 is made up of 14 amino acids. The germline V gene encodes CDR1 KGHSH and CDR2 LQKENI. V was pared by 3 bases and J by 8 bases, with 14 bases between. DNA for the CDR3: TGTGCCAGCTCACCGCGGGGTTCGGGCGACACCATATATTTT. It codes for CASSPRGSGDTIYF.

J is TRBJ1-1 and V is TRBV5-3; D call uncertain. TRBV5-3 counts as an open reading frame of uncertain function. The germline V and J ends were trimmed by 4 bases and 1 base, with 14 bases remaining between them. The CDR3 length is 15 residues. The CDR3 DNA follows: TGTGCCAGAAGCCCCCCCGCAGGAAAGAACACTGAAGCTTTCTTT. Translation gives CARSPPAGKNTEAFF.

The genes are TRBV15 and TRBJ2-1; D possibly corresponds to TRBD2 (7 bases). The V gene lost 2 bases and the J gene lost 8 bases, with 10 bases spanning the gap. The CDR3 contains 13 residues. The germline V gene has CDR1 LNHNV and CDR2 YYDKDF (reference sequence). The CDR3 is CATSRQGRDEQFF. In DNA form, the CDR3 reads TGTGCCACCAGCAGACAGGGGAGGGATGAGCAGTTCTTC. The variable domain in full, completed from reference TRBV15 and TRBJ2-1, reads DAMVIQNPRYQVTQFGKPVTLSCSQTLNHNVMYWYQQKSSQAPKLLFHYYDKDFNNEADTPDNFQSRRPNTSFCFLDIRSPGLGDTAMYLCATSRQGRDEQFFGPGTRLTVL.

CDR3 loop: CASSLERGPGPQHF. The CDR3, as DNA: TGTGCCAGCTCACTCGAACGCGGGCCAGGGCCCCAGCATTTT. The chain couples TRBV18 to TRBJ1-5; D ambiguous. The V end was cut by 4 bases, the J end by 9 bases, with 16 bases between. The germline gives CDR1 KGHSH, CDR2 LQKENI. This CDR3 is built from 14 residues. Complete variable domain (other parts from reference TRBV18 and TRBJ1-5): NAGVMQNPRHLVRRRGQEARLRCSPMKGHSHVYWYRQLPEEGLKFMVYLQKENIIDESGMPKERFSAEFPKEGPSILRIQQVVRGDSAAYFCASSLERGPGPQHFGDGTRLSIL.

In this sample, this clone is medium-sized (0.01 to 0.1%). The rearrangement uses TRBV5-1 and TRBJ2-7; 8 positions agree with TRBD1. This CDR3 comprises 15 residues. V gave up 4 bases and J gave up 2 bases; unmatched junction bases: 8. Germline V gene sequence: CDR1 SGHRS, CDR2 YFSETQ. The CDR3 bases are TGCGCCAGCAGCCGTCGACAGGGGCCACCCTACGAGCAGTACTTC. Protein product: CASSRRQGPPYEQYF.

The rearrangement links TRBV28 to TRBJ2-7, with D tentatively TRBD2 (6 bases). V gave up 7 bases and J gave up 2 bases, with 9 bases separating them. The CDR3 is 12 amino acids. Germline V gene lookup returns CDR1 MDHEN and CDR2 SYDVKM. The CDR3, as DNA: TGTGCCAGCATTAGCGGAACCTACGAGCAGTACTTC. Amino acid sequence: CASISGTYEQYF.

The chain carries TRBV5-1 and TRBJ1-4, with D hard to call. The V and J ends lost 1 base and 8 bases respectively, with 9 bases between them. The length of the CDR3 is 13 residues. Per the germline V gene, CDR1 is SGHRS and CDR2 is YFSETQ. The CDR3 region has the DNA TGCGCCAGCAGCTTGAGGTCGGGAGAAAAACTGTTTTTT. Its translation is CASSLRSGEKLFF.

The chain combines TRBV19 with TRBJ1-2; 11 bases are a match to TRBD1. The germline CDR1 and CDR2 sequences are LNHDA and SQIVND (reference sequence). This CDR3 is 15 amino acids long. V lost 5 bases to trimming and J lost 2 bases; unmatched junction nucleotides: 4. The CDR3 bases are TGTGCCAGTAGTCCCCGGACAGGGGGCAACTATGGCTACACCTTC. It encodes CASSPRTGGNYGYTF.

The chain combines TRBV6-6 with TRBJ1-4, with 7 positions matching TRBD1. J lost 5 bases, V lost 8 bases, and 2 bases had no gene match. The CDR3 extends over 12 amino acids. Germline V gives CDR1 MNHNY, CDR2 SVGAGI (reference sequence). The CDR3 DNA reads as TGTGCCAGCGGGACAGCAAATGAAAAACTGTTTTTT. This sequence encodes CASGTANEKLFF.

The genes are TRBV2 and TRBJ1-5; D call uncertain. CDR1 and CDR2 from the germline V gene are SNHLY and FYNNEI. V lost 6 bases, J lost 6 bases, and 15 bases lay in between. This CDR3 is built from 14 residues. The CDR3 nucleotides read TGTGCCAGCAGCCTCACCACCTCCGGTCAGCCCCAGCATTTT. As protein: CASSLTTSGQPQHF.

V gene TRBV19 combines with J gene TRBJ1-5; D gene ambiguous. This CDR3 contains 14 residues. The germline V gene has CDR1 LNHDA and CDR2 SQIVND (reference sequence). Deletions cut 5 bases from V and 0 bases from J, with 8 bases between. This chain's CDR3 is CASSLQNSNQPQHF. The CDR3 region has the DNA TGTGCCAGTAGTTTACAAAATAGCAATCAGCCCCAGCATTTT.